The 10 T cell receptor beta chains listed next were all sequenced from one sample in a study of technical replicates of blood from four donors. Sequenced by immunoSEQ multiplex PCR; TCRdb stores in-frame clones only, minus some. This sample has about 81,000 clones; approximately 80% occur once, and the top ten carry approximately 4%. Sequencing input: PBMCs. The receptors shown here come from a human donor in good health. Some clones in this sample may be carry-over from other donors' samples.

The rearrangement uses TRBV7-2 and TRBJ2-3; perhaps TRBD2 as D (5 bases). CDR1 and CDR2 (germline): SGHTA, FQGNSA. Trimming pared 2 bases from V and 0 bases from J, leaving 12 bases between. This CDR3 is built from 16 residues. CDR3 protein: CASSLSLASSTDTQYF. CDR3 nucleotides: TGTGCCAGCAGCTTATCCTTAGCGAGTAGCACAGATACGCAGTATTTT.

The chain is built from TRBV7-3 and TRBJ1-2, with TRBD1 as a possible D gene (5 bases). Trimming removed 2 bases at V and 4 bases at J, with 11 bases between. CDR3 length: 14 amino acids. Germline loops: CDR1 SGHTA, CDR2 FQGTGA. The CDR3 is CASSLGGSGYGYTF. CDR3 nucleotide sequence: TGTGCCAGCAGCTTAGGGGGGTCCGGCTATGGCTACACCTTC.

The chain joins TRBV2 to TRBJ2-1, with 7 positions matching TRBD1. Germline values: CDR1 SNHLY, CDR2 FYNNEI. Germline trimming cut 2 bases from V and 5 bases from J; bases unmatched to any gene: 6. The CDR3 loop spans 15 amino acids. CDR3 region: CASSEPLGTDNEQFF. The CDR3 DNA reads as TGTGCCAGCAGTGAACCTCTAGGGACAGACAATGAGCAGTTCTTC. The whole variable domain, filled in from reference TRBV2 and TRBJ2-1, reads EPEVTQTPSHQVTQMGQEVILRCVPISNHLYFYWYRQILGQKVEFLVSFYNNEISEKSEIFDDQFSVERPDGSNFTLKIRSTKLEDSAMYFCASSEPLGTDNEQFFGPGTRLTVL.

J is TRBJ2-4 and V is TRBV28; the D is unclear. The V and J ends lost 5 bases and 4 bases respectively, with 6 bases between them. This CDR3 comprises 12 residues. CDR1 and CDR2 from the germline V gene are MDHEN and SYDVKM. CDR3 sequence (DNA): TGTGCCAGCAGTCCACTTAAAAACATTCAGTACTTC. Protein: CASSPLKNIQYF.

This clone has a handful of counts. One junction end does not reproduce the germline sequence, and a read error may be involved. The V gene is TRBV20-1, the J gene TRBJ1-1, with a tentative D call TRBD1 (6 bases). The CDR3 totals 11 residues. Germline CDR1 and CDR2: DFQATT and SNEGSKA (reference sequence). CDR3 region: CSALRTDRLTF. The CDR3 DNA reads TGCAGTGCTCTCAGGACAGATCGGCTAACCTTT.

A single count supports this clone. The rearrangement uses TRBV19 and TRBJ2-1, with TRBD2 matching 8 bases. Germline values: CDR1 LNHDA, CDR2 SQIVND (reference sequence). The J segment lost 9 bases and the V segment lost 10 bases, leaving 14 bases of the junction unmatched. The CDR3 sequence is 14 residues long. The CDR3 reads CATKTGGRMGEQFF. The CDR3 DNA sequence: TGTGCCACCAAAACGGGGGGGCGGATGGGTGAGCAGTTCTTC.

The J gene is TRBJ2-4, the V gene TRBV5-1; possible D gene TRBD2, 6 bases. The CDR3 contains 15 residues. Looked up from germline, CDR1 is SGHRS and CDR2 is YFSETQ. Trimming left V 3 bases short and J 0 bases short, with 10 bases between. The CDR3 sequence: CASSWDFSAKNIQYF. As DNA, the CDR3 is TGCGCCAGCAGCTGGGACTTTTCAGCCAAAAACATTCAGTACTTC. Full variable domain (rest looked up from reference TRBV5-1 and TRBJ2-4): KAGVTQTPRYLIKTRGQQVTLSCSPISGHRSVSWYQQTPGQGLQFLFEYFSETQRNKGNFPGRFSGRQFSNSRSEMNVSTLELGDSALYLCASSWDFSAKNIQYFGAGTRLSVL.

This clone was counted once. This chain connects TRBV7-2 to TRBJ2-1; 9 nucleotides match TRBD2. Germline V gene data show CDR1 as SGHTA and CDR2 as FQGNSA. With 5 bases clipped from V and 8 bases from J, the junction kept 7 bases outside the gene matches. The CDR3 has 14 residues. The CDR3 DNA follows: TGTGCCAGCAGCCTAGGGACTAGCCGGGATGAGCAGTTCTTC. Amino acids: CASSLGTSRDEQFF.

V is TRBV12-5 and J is TRBJ2-1, with 10 bases that match TRBD2. This CDR3 has 14 residues. J was trimmed by 12 bases and V by 0 bases; bases with no gene match: 5. CDR1 is LGHNT, CDR2 FRNRAP, per germline. The DNA for the CDR3 is TGTGCTAGTGGTTTGGTATCTAGCGGGAGCTTGCAGTTCTTC. Translating it yields CASGLVSSGSLQFF.

This clone was observed a single time. This chain connects TRBV7-9 to TRBJ2-7; tentative D call: TRBD2 (6 bases). V was pared by 0 bases and J by 0 bases, with 9 bases between. Per germline, CDR1 SEHNR and CDR2 FQNEAQ (reference sequence). The CDR3 runs 15 residues. CDR3 bases: TGTGCCAGCAGCTTAGCGGCGGGAACCTCCTACGAGCAGTACTTC. Translated: CASSLAAGTSYEQYF.